The following is a T cell receptor beta chain sequence with its context. The antigen remains unidentified. For each extraction, RNA and DNA were obtained together from about 20-30 mg of unsorted bulk tissue. Each of the tumor samples contained in excess of 90% viable tumor cells. This sample was taken from a study of tumor-infiltrating lymphocytes in primary liver carcinoma. Study findings and constraints: Just about 7.5-25% of leading clones were found in every one of five regions.

V dropped 7 bases and J dropped 2; count of bases not matched to a gene: 18. This CDR3 is 19 amino acids long. Germline V gene lookup returns CDR1 SGHAT and CDR2 FQNNGV. Priming with a constant-region primer yielded TCR beta cDNA from about 540 ng total RNA. For TCR beta, libraries were produced by three nested multiplex PCR rounds using slightly modified ARM-PCR. Investigators reported that the first two PCR rounds, at 10 cycles each, used TRBV1-TRBV30 forward primers with a C-beta reverse primer. TCRdb reprocessed the multiplex PCR reads via MiXCR and lists one record per CDR3 protein. The table lists approximately 110,000 distinct CDR3 sequences, around two thirds of them singletons.

The sequence came from a woman between 55 and 75 years old with primary liver carcinoma and hepatitis B virus infection. Material: liver tumor tissue from sampling region 1. The subset was: tumor region T1, superior pole. The chain employs TRBV11-2 and TRBJ2-5; TRBD2 matches at 11 bases. The chain's CDR3 is CASNSFGVAGGPEQETQYF. CDR3 DNA: TGTGCCAGCAACTCCTTTGGAGTAGCGGGAGGGCCGGAGCAAGAGACCCAGTACTTC.